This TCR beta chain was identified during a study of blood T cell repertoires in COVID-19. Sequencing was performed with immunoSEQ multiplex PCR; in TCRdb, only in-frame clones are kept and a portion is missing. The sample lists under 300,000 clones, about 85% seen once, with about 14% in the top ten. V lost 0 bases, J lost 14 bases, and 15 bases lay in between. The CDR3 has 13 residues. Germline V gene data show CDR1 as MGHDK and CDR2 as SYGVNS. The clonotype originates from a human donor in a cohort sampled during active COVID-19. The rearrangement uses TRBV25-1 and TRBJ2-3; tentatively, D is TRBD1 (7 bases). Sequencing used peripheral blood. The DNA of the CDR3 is TGTGCCAGCAGTGAATACGGAACAGGGGACTTGTATTTT. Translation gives CASSEYGTGDLYF.